This TCR beta chain was identified in a study of shared clonotypes between healthy human individuals. This clone came up once. The V segment lost 6 bases and the J segment 1 base; nucleotides outside the gene matches: 10. The CDR3 is 17 residues long. Germline values: CDR1 LNHDA, CDR2 SQIVND (reference sequence). TCRdb keeps only in-frame clones here, not all; method: immunoSEQ multiplex PCR. The table lists some 2,000,000 clones, around 95% of them singletons. Source material: naive CD4+ T cells sorted from blood. Subset noted: CD45RA+ positively selected. This clonotype was sampled from a man in his late teens or twenties in good health. This chain uses TRBV19 with TRBJ2-2; 8 positions match TRBD1. The CDR3 DNA reads as TGTGCCAGTAGACCCCCAGGGGGCGTTGGGAACACCGGGGAGCTGTTTTTT. Translating it yields CASRPPGGVGNTGELFF.